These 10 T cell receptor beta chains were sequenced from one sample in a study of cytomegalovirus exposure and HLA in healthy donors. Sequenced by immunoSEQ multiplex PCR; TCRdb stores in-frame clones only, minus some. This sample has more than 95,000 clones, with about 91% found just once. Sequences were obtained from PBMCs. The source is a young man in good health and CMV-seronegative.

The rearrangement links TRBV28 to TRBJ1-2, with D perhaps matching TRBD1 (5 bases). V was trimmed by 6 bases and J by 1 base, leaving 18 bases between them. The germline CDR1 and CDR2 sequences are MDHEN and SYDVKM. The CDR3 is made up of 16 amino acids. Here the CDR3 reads CASSREAGKINYGYTF. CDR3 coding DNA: TGTGCCAGCAGCCGAGAGGCAGGGAAGATTAACTATGGCTACACCTTC.

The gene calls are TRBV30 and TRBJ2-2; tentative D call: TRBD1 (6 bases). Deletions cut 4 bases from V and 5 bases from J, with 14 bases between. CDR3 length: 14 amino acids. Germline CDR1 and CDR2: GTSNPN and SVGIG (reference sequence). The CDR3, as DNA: TGTGCCTGGAACACGGCAGGGGCAACCGGGGAGCTGTTTTTT. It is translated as CAWNTAGATGELFF.

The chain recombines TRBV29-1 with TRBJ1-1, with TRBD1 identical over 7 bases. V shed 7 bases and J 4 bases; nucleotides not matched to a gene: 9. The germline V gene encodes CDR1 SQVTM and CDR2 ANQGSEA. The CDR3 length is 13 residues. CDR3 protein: CSGRTGAVTEAFF. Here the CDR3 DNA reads TGCAGCGGCCGAACAGGGGCGGTCACTGAAGCTTTCTTT.

CDR3 amino acids: CASSFRSSGSSLDTQYF. CDR3 in DNA: TGCGCCAGCAGCTTCCGTAGTAGCGGGAGTTCTTTGGATACGCAGTATTTT. This chain links TRBV5-1 with TRBJ2-3; 9 bases are a match to TRBD2. CDR1 and CDR2 from the germline V gene are SGHRS and YFSETQ. The CDR3 sequence is 17 residues long. The J segment lost 6 bases and the V segment lost 2 bases, leaving 13 bases of the junction unmatched.

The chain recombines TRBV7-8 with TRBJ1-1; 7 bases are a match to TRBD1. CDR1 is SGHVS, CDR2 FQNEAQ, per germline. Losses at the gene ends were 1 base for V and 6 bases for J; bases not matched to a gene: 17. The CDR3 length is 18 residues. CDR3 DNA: TGTGCCAGCAGCTTAGTTAGGATCAGGAGACAGGGTTTCCCTGAAGCTTTCTTT. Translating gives CASSLVRIRRQGFPEAFF.

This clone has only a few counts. The CDR3 sequence: CASSPRSGGRDTGELFF. In DNA form, the CDR3 reads TGTGCCAGCAGCCCCCGGAGCGGGGGGAGGGACACCGGGGAGCTGTTTTTT. The gene calls are TRBV13 and TRBJ2-2; 9 bases map to TRBD2. With V trimmed by 5 bases and J by 3 bases, 10 bases remained unmatched. Per germline, CDR1 PRHDT and CDR2 FYEKMQ (reference sequence). This CDR3 region has 17 residues. The whole variable domain, remainder taken from reference TRBV13 and TRBJ2-2, is AAGVIQSPRHLIKEKRETATLKCYPIPRHDTVYWYQQGPGQDPQFLISFYEKMQSDKGSIPDRFSAQQFSDYHSELNMSSLELGDSALYFCASSPRSGGRDTGELFFGEGSRLTVL.

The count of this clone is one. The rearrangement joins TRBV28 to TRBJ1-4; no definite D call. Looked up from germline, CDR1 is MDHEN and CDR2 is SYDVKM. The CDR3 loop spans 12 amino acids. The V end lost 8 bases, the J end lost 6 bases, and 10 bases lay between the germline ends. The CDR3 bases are TGTGCCAGCGGCCCCCCCGATGAAAAACTGTTTTTT. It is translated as CASGPPDEKLFF.

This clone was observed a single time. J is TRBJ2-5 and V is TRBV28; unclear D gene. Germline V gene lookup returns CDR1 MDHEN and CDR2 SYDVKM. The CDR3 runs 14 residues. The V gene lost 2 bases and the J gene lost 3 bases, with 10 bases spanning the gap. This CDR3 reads CASSLATIEETQYF. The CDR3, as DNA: TGTGCCAGCAGTTTAGCCACTATCGAAGAGACCCAGTACTTC.

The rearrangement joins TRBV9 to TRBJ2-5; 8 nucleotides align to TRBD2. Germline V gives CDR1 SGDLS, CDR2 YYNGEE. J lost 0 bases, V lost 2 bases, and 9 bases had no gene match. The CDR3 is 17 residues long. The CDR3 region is CASSVQPGGADQETQYF. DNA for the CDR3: TGTGCCAGCAGCGTCCAACCGGGGGGGGCCGACCAAGAGACCCAGTACTTC.

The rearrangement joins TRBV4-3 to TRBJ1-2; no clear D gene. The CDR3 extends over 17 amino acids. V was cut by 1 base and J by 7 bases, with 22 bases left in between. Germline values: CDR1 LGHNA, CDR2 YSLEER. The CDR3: CASSQVGSRLIMSGYTF. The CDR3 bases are TGCGCCAGCAGCCAAGTAGGGAGCAGATTGATTATGTCTGGCTACACCTTC.